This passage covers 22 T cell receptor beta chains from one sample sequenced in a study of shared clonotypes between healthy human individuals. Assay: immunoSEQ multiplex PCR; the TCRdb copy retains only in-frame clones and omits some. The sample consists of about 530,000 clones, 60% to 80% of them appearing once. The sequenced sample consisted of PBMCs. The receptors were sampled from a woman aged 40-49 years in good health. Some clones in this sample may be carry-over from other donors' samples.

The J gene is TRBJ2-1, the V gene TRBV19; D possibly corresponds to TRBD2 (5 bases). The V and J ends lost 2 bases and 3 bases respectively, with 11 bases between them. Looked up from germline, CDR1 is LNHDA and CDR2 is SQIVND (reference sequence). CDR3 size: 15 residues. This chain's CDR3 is CASSINQGGYNEQFF. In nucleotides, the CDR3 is TGTGCCAGTAGTATAAACCAAGGAGGCTACAATGAGCAGTTCTTC.

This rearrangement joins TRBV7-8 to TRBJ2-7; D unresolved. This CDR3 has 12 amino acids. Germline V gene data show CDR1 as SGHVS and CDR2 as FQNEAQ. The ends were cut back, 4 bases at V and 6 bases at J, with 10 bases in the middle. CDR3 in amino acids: CASSYPRTEQYF. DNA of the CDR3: TGTGCCAGCAGCTACCCTCGTACCGAGCAGTACTTC.

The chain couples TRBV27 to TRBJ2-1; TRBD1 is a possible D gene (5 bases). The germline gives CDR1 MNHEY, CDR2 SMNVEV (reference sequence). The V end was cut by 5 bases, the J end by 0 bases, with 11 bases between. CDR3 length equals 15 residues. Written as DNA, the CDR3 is TGTGCCAGCAGTGCACGACAGCACTCCTACAATGAGCAGTTCTTC. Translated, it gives CASSARQHSYNEQFF.

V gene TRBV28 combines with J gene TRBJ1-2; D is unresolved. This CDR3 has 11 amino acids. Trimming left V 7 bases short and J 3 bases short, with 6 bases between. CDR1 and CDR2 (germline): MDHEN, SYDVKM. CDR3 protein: CASNSDYGYTF. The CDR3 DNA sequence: TGTGCCAGCAATAGTGACTATGGCTACACCTTC.

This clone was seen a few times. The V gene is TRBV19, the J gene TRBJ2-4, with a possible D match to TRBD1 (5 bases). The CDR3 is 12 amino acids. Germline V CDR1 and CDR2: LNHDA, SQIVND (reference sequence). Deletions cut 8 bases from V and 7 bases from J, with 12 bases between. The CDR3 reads CASSGFWNIQYF. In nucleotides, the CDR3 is TGTGCCAGTTCAGGGTTTTGGAACATTCAGTACTTC.

The CDR3 here is CASSLTSANYEQYF. CDR3 bases: TGCGCCAGCAGCTTGACTAGCGCGAACTACGAGCAGTACTTC. The chain links TRBV5-1 to TRBJ2-7; 7 positions agree with TRBD2. CDR1 SGHRS and CDR2 YFSETQ come from the germline V gene. With V trimmed by 1 base and J by 3 bases, 4 bases remained unmatched. The CDR3 has 14 amino acids.

The CDR3 sequence is CASSFPPTGGHYGYTF. CDR3 nucleotide sequence: TGTGCCAGCAGTTTCCCCCCGACAGGGGGACACTATGGCTACACCTTC. This rearrangement joins TRBV28 to TRBJ1-2; TRBD1 agrees at 9 bases. CDR3 length: 16 amino acids. V lost 3 bases, J lost 3 bases, and 8 bases stayed unmatched. Germline V lookup: CDR1 MDHEN, CDR2 SYDVKM.

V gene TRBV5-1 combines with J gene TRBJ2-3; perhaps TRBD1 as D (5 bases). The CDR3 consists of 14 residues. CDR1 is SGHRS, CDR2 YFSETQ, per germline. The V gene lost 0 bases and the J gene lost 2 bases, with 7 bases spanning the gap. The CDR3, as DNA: TGCGCCAGCAGCTTGGAGGGGCACACAGATACGCAGTATTTT. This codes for CASSLEGHTDTQYF.

The CDR3 DNA sequence: TGCGCCAGCAGCAGGGGACAGCCCGCCTACGAGCAGTACTTC. Protein product: CASSRGQPAYEQYF. V usage is TRBV5-1 and J usage is TRBJ2-7; 7 bases match TRBD1. From germline, CDR1 is SGHRS and CDR2 YFSETQ. The trim removed 4 bases at V and 2 bases at J, leaving 6 bases unmatched. The CDR3 has 14 amino acids.

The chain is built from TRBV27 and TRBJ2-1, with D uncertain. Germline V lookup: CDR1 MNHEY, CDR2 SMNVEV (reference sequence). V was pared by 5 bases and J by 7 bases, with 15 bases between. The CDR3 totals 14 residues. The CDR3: CASSKEILGNEQFF. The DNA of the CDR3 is TGTGCCAGCAGTAAGGAGATCCTGGGGAATGAGCAGTTCTTC.

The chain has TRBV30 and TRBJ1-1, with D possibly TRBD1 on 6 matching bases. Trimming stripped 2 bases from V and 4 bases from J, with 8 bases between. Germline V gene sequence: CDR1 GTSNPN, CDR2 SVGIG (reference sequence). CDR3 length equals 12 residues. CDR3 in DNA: TGTGCCTGGAGTCTAGGGGGCACTGAAGCTTTCTTT. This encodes CAWSLGGTEAFF.

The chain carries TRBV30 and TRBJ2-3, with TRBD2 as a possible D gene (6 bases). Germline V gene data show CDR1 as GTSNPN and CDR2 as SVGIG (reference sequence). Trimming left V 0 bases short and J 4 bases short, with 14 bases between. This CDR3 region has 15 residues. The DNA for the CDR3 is TGTGCCTGGAGTGTCTCGGCGGGACGGCCAGATACGCAGTATTTT. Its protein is CAWSVSAGRPDTQYF.

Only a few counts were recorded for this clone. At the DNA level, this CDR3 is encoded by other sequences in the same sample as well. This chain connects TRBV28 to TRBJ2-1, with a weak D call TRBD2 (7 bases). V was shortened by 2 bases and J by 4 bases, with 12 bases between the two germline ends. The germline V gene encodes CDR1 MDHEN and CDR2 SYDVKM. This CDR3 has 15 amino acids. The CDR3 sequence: CASSLRRGGYNEQFF. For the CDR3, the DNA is TGTGCCAGCAGTTTACGTAGGGGGGGATACAATGAGCAGTTCTTC.

CDR3 sequence: CSVDQSGTYSEQYF. The CDR3 coding sequence is TGCAGCGTTGATCAATCCGGGACTTACAGCGAGCAGTACTTC. J is TRBJ2-7 and V is TRBV29-1; D perhaps matches TRBD2 (6 bases). Germline CDR1 and CDR2: SQVTM and ANQGSEA. CDR3 length: 14 residues. V lost 3 bases to trimming and J lost 6 bases, with 18 bases between them.

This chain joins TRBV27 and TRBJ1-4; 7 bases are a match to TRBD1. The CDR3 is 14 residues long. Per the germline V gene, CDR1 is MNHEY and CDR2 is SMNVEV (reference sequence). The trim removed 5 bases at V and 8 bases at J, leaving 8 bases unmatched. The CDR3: CASSIDRVGEKLFF. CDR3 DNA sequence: TGTGCCAGCAGTATAGACAGGGTGGGCGAAAAACTGTTTTTT.

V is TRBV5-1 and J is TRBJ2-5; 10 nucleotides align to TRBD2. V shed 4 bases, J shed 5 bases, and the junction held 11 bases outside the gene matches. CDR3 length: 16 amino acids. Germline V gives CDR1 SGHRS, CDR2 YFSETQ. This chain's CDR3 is CASSIAGAAGGETQYF. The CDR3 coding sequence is TGCGCCAGCAGCATTGCTGGGGCAGCGGGAGGGGAGACCCAGTACTTC.

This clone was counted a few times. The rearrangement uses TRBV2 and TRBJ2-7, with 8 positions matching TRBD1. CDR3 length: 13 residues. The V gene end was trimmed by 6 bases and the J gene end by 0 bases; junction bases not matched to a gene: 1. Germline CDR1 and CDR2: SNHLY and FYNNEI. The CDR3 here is CASRDRASYEQYF. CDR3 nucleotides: TGTGCCAGCAGGGACAGGGCCTCCTACGAGCAGTACTTC.

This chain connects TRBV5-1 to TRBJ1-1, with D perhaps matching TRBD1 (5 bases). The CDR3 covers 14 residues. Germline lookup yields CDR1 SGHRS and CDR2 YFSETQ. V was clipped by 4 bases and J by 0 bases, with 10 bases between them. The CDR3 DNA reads TGCGCCAGCAGCCCACAGGACATGAACACTGAAGCTTTCTTT. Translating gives CASSPQDMNTEAFF. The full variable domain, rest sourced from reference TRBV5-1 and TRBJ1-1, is KAGVTQTPRYLIKTRGQQVTLSCSPISGHRSVSWYQQTPGQGLQFLFEYFSETQRNKGNFPGRFSGRQFSNSRSEMNVSTLELGDSALYLCASSPQDMNTEAFFGQGTRLTVV.

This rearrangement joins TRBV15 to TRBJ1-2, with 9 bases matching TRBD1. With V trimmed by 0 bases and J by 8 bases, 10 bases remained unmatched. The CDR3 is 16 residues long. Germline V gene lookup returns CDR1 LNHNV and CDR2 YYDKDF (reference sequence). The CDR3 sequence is CATSRDPRTGENGYTF. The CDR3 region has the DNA TGTGCCACCAGCAGAGATCCCCGGACAGGGGAGAACGGCTACACCTTC.

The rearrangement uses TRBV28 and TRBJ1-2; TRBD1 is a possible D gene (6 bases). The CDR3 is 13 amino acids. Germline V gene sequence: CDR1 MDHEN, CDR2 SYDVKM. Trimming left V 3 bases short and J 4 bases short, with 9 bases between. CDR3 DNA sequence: TGTGCCAGCAGTTTGCAGGGGTCCTATGGCTACACCTTC. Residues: CASSLQGSYGYTF.

The CDR3 reads CASSLPLAGYYEQYF. CDR3 DNA sequence: TGTGCCAGCAGCTTACCCTTAGCGGGATACTACGAGCAGTACTTC. The chain combines TRBV7-2 with TRBJ2-7, with TRBD2 identical over 8 bases. The ends lost 2 bases at V and 3 bases at J; junction bases unmatched: 6. The CDR3 contains 15 residues. Germline CDR1 reads SGHTA; CDR2 reads FQGNSA.

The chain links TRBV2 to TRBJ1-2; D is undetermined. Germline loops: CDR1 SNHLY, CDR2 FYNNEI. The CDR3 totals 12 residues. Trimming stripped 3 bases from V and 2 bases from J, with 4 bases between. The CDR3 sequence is CASSEDNYGYTF. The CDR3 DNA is TGTGCCAGCAGTGAGGACAACTATGGCTACACCTTC.